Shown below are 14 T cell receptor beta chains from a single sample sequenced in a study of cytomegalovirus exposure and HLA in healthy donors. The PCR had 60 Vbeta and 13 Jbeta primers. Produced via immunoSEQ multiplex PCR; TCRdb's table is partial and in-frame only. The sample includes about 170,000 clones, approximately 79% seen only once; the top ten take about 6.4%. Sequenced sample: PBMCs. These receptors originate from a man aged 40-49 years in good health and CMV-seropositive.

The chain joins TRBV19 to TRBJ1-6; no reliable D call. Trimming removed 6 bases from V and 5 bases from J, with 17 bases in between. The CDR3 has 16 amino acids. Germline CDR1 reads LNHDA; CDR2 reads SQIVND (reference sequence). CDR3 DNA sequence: TGTGCCAGTAGACAAACCCCGCGGGGAAATAATTCACCCCTCCACTTT. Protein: CASRQTPRGNNSPLHF.

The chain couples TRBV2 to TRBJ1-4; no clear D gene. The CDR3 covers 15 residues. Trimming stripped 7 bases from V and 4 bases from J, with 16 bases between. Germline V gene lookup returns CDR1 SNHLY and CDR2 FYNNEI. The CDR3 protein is CASKASSGSNEKLFF. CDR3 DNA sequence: TGTGCCAGCAAGGCCTCGTCGGGGAGTAATGAAAAACTGTTTTTT.

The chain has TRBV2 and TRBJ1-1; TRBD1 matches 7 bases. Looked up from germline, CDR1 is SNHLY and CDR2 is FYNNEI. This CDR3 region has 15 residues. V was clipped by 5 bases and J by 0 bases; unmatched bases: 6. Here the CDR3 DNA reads TGTGCCAGCAGTTGGGACAGACACATGAACACTGAAGCTTTCTTT. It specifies CASSWDRHMNTEAFF.

The chain's CDR3 is CASSQGLAVGYEQYF. The CDR3, as DNA: TGTGCCAGCAGCCAAGGTCTAGCGGTGGGATACGAGCAGTACTTC. V usage is TRBV4-2 and J usage is TRBJ2-7; 7 bases fit TRBD2. The CDR3 is made up of 15 amino acids. Trimming removed 1 base from V and 4 bases from J; junction bases left unmatched: 7. Looked up from germline, CDR1 is LGHNA and CDR2 is YNFKEQ.

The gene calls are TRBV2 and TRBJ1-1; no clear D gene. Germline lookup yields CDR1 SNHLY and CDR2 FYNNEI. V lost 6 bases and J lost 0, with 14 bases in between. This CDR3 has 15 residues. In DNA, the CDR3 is TGTGCCAGCAGGGGCAGAGACCTCTTGAACACTGAAGCTTTCTTT. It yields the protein CASRGRDLLNTEAFF.

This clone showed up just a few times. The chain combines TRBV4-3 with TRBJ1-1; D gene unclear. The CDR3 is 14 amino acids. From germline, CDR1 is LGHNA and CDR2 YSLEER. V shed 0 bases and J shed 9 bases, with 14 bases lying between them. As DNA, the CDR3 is TGCGCCAGCAGCCAAGATACCGGGGTTGCGAAAGCTTTCTTT. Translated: CASSQDTGVAKAFF.

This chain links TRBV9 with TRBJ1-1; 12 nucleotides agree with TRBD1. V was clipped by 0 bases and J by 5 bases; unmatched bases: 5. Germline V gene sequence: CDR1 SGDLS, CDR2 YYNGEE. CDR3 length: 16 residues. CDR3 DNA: TGTGCCAGCAGCGTAGCGGGACAGGGGGCGCAGACTGAAGCTTTCTTT. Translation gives CASSVAGQGAQTEAFF.

The CDR3 region is CASSEFQGGSGNTIYF. The CDR3 DNA reads TGTGCCAGCAGTGAGTTCCAAGGAGGCTCTGGAAACACCATATATTTT. This sequence joins TRBV2 and TRBJ1-3; no definite D call. Germline lookup yields CDR1 SNHLY and CDR2 FYNNEI. The V and J ends lost 3 bases and 0 bases respectively, with 12 bases between them. The CDR3 has 16 amino acids.

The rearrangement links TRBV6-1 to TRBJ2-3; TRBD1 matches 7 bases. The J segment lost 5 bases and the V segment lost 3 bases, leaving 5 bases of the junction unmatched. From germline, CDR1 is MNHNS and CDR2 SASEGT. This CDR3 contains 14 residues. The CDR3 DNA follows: TGTGCCAGCAGTGATAGGGGGCTTAGAGATACGCAGTATTTT. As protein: CASSDRGLRDTQYF.

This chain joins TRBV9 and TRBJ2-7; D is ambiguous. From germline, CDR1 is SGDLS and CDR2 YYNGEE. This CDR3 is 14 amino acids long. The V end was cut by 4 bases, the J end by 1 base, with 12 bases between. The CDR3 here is CASSLSTNSYEQYF. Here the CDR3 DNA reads TGTGCCAGCAGCTTATCGACAAATTCCTACGAGCAGTACTTC.

The CDR3 loop reads CASSLYSGWSYEQYF. Written as DNA, the CDR3 is TGTGCCAGCAGCTTGTATTCAGGGTGGTCCTACGAGCAGTACTTC. This chain connects TRBV5-4 to TRBJ2-7; maybe TRBD1 (5 bases). CDR1 SGHNT and CDR2 YYREEE come from the germline V gene (reference sequence). V was pared by 1 base and J by 1 base, with 12 bases between. This CDR3 contains 15 residues.

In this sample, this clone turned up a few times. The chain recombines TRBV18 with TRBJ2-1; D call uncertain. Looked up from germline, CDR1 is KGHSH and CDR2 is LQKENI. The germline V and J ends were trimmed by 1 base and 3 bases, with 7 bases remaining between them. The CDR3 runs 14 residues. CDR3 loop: CASSPQASYNEQFF. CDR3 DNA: TGTGCCAGCTCACCACAGGCTAGCTACAATGAGCAGTTCTTC. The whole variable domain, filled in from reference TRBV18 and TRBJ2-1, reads NAGVMQNPRHLVRRRGQEARLRCSPMKGHSHVYWYRQLPEEGLKFMVYLQKENIIDESGMPKERFSAEFPKEGPSILRIQQVVRGDSAAYFCASSPQASYNEQFFGPGTRLTVL.

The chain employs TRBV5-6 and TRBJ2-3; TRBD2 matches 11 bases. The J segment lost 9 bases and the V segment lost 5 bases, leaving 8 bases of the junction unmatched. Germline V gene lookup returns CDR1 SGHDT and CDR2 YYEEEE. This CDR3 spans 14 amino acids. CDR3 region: CASSPLAGERTQYF. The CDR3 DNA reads TGTGCCAGCAGTCCACTAGCGGGAGAACGAACGCAGTATTTT.

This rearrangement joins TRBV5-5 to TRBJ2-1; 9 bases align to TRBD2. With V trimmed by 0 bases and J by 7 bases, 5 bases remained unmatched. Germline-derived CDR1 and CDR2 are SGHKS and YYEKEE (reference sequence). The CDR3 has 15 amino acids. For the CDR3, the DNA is TGTGCCAGCAGCTTGGAGGGCGGGAGGGGGAATGAGCAGTTCTTC. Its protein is CASSLEGGRGNEQFF.